This T cell receptor (beta chain) originates from a study of shared clonotypes between healthy human individuals. Study-level background: With ages of 18 to 49, the donors were a couple of women and three men. Study-wide findings and caveats: The study found about 5% of naive CD4 clonotypes shared across a few donors. Compared with memory subsets, naive subsets generally had larger estimated richness. Though the depth was large, rarefaction showed that sorted-subset sequencing was incomplete.

CDR1 and CDR2 (germline): SQVTM, ANQGSEA. The CDR3 totals 13 residues. V lost 3 bases to trimming and J lost 3 bases, with 11 bases between them. Naive CD8 cells lacked CD45RO and underwent positive selection for CCR7, leaving out terminally differentiated effector memory CD45RA+ cells. The data were produced by immunoSEQ multiplex PCR, yet TCRdb's version contains in-frame clones alone and is incomplete. Among about 2.1 million clones, under 95% were seen once, and the ten largest hold 1.5% to 2%. Note on this clone: What it binds is unknown.

The chain has TRBV29-1 and TRBJ1-2; D is possibly TRBD1 (5 bases). This clonotype originated in a man between 18 and 29 years old in good health. Some clones in this sample may be carry-over from other donors' samples. The sequenced sample was naive CD8+ T cells from PBMCs. CDR3 DNA sequence: TGCAGCGTTGAGGGGGTGTATGACTATGGCTACACCTTC. This codes for CSVEGVYDYGYTF.